This TCR beta chain derives from a study of blood T cell repertoires in COVID-19. Study information: The samples span acute and convalescent COVID-19 from the United States, Italy and Spain.

Trimming removed 2 bases from V and 8 bases from J, with 12 bases in between. CDR1 is MDHEN, CDR2 SYDVKM, per germline. The CDR3 extends over 13 amino acids. This clone was seen only once. Clones were read by immunoSEQ multiplex PCR, and TCRdb kept only the in-frame ones, dropping some. The sample contains approximately 130,000 clones, 81% of which appear only once. The chain joins TRBV28 to TRBJ1-2; possibly TRBD1 for D (6 bases). This clonotype was sampled from a woman aged 55 to 70 with active or convalescent COVID-19. The sample consisted of peripheral blood. CDR3 bases: TGTGCCAGCAGTTTAGGGGGCCCCAACGGCTACACCTTC. Amino acids: CASSLGGPNGYTF.